This T cell receptor (beta chain) was recorded in a study of T cells after yellow fever vaccination. Study results and limitations: Peaking on day 5 versus 15, the secondary response was faster but weaker.

For this clonotype: Its matching antigen is unknown.

MiXCR, applied by TCRdb to the 5' RACE reads, yields one record per CDR3 protein. Of some 560,000 distinct CDR3 sequences detected, about 19% appear once; the ten largest clones hold approximately 14%. V was clipped by 0 bases and J by 6 bases; unmatched bases: 6. Germline V gene lookup returns CDR1 MNHEY and CDR2 SMNVEV (reference sequence). The CDR3 extends over 15 amino acids. This sequence was found in a young man who received the YFV17D yellow fever vaccine. Sequencing was performed on PBMCs, taken 15 days after the yellow fever booster vaccination. The genes are TRBV27 and TRBJ1-1; 8 nucleotides agree with TRBD1. The CDR3 loop is CASSLSAGGMSEAFF. Here the CDR3 DNA reads TGTGCCAGCAGTTTATCGGCAGGGGGCATGTCTGAAGCTTTCTTT.